These 25 T cell receptor beta chains came from one sample sequenced in a study of blood T cell repertoires in COVID-19. The protocol was immunoSEQ multiplex PCR, while the TCRdb copy is restricted to in-frame clones and leaves out a portion. This sample has fewer than 300,000 clones; 70% to 85% occur once, and the top ten carry over 1.1%. The sequencing sample was made of peripheral blood. Receptors originate from a human donor with COVID-19, enrolled during active disease. The donor label of this sample is uncertain.

The J gene is TRBJ2-1, the V gene TRBV19; TRBD1 agrees at 8 bases. The V segment lost 4 bases and the J segment 5 bases; nucleotides outside the gene matches: 13. CDR1 and CDR2 (germline): LNHDA, SQIVND (reference sequence). The CDR3 is made up of 17 amino acids. The CDR3 reads CASSNDRGTYYNNEQFF. The CDR3 DNA reads as TGTGCCAGTAGTAATGACAGGGGAACCTACTACAACAATGAGCAGTTCTTC. Based on the CDR3 plus reference TRBV19 and TRBJ2-1, the full variable domain is DGGITQSPKYLFRKEGQNVTLSCEQNLNHDAMYWYRQDPGQGLRLIYYSQIVNDFQKGDIAEGYSVSREKKESFPLTVTSAQKNPTAFYLCASSNDRGTYYNNEQFFGPGTRLTVL.

This rearrangement joins TRBV10-3 to TRBJ1-2, with D unresolved. Germline V CDR1 and CDR2: ENHRY, SYGVKD. Trimming removed 2 bases at V and 0 bases at J, with 16 bases between. The CDR3 sequence is 17 residues long. The CDR3 DNA is TGTGCCATCAGTGAGGGAAGGCCAGGACTATCTAACTATGGCTACACCTTC. Translated, it gives CAISEGRPGLSNYGYTF.

The chain couples TRBV29-1 to TRBJ1-1; maybe TRBD1 (6 bases). This CDR3 comprises 12 residues. Trimming shortened V by 1 base and J by 8 bases, and 11 bases separated the two germline ends. Looked up from germline, CDR1 is SQVTM and CDR2 is ANQGSEA. For the CDR3, the DNA is TGCAGCGTTGAAGGGGGGCCATCCGAAGCTTTCTTT. This gives the protein CSVEGGPSEAFF.

The chain joins TRBV3-1 (or the pseudogene TRBV3-2) to TRBJ1-1, with no clear D. The V end was cut by 0 bases, the J end by 8 bases, with 10 bases between. The germline V gene encodes CDR1 LGHDT and CDR2 YNNKEL (reference sequence). This CDR3 is built from 13 residues. CDR3 protein: CASSQEMIREAFF. As DNA, the CDR3 is TGTGCCAGCAGCCAAGAGATGATACGGGAAGCTTTCTTT.

The chain links TRBV3-1 (or the pseudogene TRBV3-2) to TRBJ1-4, with 11 bases identical to TRBD1. J lost 6 bases, V lost 1 base, and 4 bases had no gene match. Germline V CDR1 and CDR2: LGHDT, YNNKEL (reference sequence). CDR3 length: 16 amino acids. CDR3 in amino acids: CASSQGPGQGDEKLFF. For the CDR3, the DNA is TGTGCCAGCAGCCAAGGGCCGGGACAGGGGGATGAAAAACTGTTTTTT.

This sequence joins TRBV25-1 and TRBJ2-2; D may be TRBD2 (7 bases). This CDR3 has 14 amino acids. Looked up from germline, CDR1 is MGHDK and CDR2 is SYGVNS. Trimming removed 7 bases at V and 5 bases at J, with 14 bases between. Here the CDR3 DNA reads TGTGCCAGCATCCCAAGGGGGGGGACCGGGGAGCTGTTTTTT. Its protein is CASIPRGGTGELFF.

V usage is TRBV30 and J usage is TRBJ2-3; D is possibly TRBD1 (5 bases). Germline-derived CDR1 and CDR2 are GTSNPN and SVGIG (reference sequence). CDR3 length: 15 residues. V was pared by 0 bases and J by 4 bases, with 14 bases between. The CDR3 spells CAWSVSPGNADTQYF. In DNA form, the CDR3 reads TGTGCCTGGAGTGTAAGTCCAGGGAACGCAGATACGCAGTATTTT.

This rearrangement joins TRBV27 to TRBJ1-5; 7 bases are shared with TRBD1. This CDR3 has 14 amino acids. With V trimmed by 8 bases and J by 2 bases, 6 bases remained unmatched. CDR1 is MNHEY and CDR2 is SMNVEV in the germline V gene (reference sequence). The CDR3 protein is CASGRQGRNQPQHF. CDR3 sequence (DNA): TGTGCCAGCGGGAGACAGGGCCGCAATCAGCCCCAGCATTTT.

This rearrangement joins TRBV2 to TRBJ2-3; D is possibly TRBD1 (6 bases). The CDR3 runs to 14 residues. Between the trimmed V and J ends, which lost 8 bases and 3 bases, there was a span of 15 bases. CDR1 and CDR2 (germline): SNHLY, FYNNEI. This CDR3 is CASGSGQETDTQYF. CDR3 bases: TGTGCCAGCGGATCGGGACAAGAGACAGATACGCAGTATTTT. Full variable domain (rest looked up from reference TRBV2 and TRBJ2-3): EPEVTQTPSHQVTQMGQEVILRCVPISNHLYFYWYRQILGQKVEFLVSFYNNEISEKSEIFDDQFSVERPDGSNFTLKIRSTKLEDSAMYFCASGSGQETDTQYFGPGTRLTVL.

The gene calls are TRBV5-8 and TRBJ2-2, with D possibly matching TRBD2 (5 bases). The CDR3 sequence is 13 residues long. Germline V gene lookup returns CDR1 SGHTS and CDR2 YDEGEE. Trimming stripped 3 bases from V and 6 bases from J, with 9 bases between. The CDR3 spells CASSSTAAGELFF. In DNA, the CDR3 is TGTGCCAGCAGCTCCACAGCGGCCGGGGAGCTGTTTTTT. Combining the CDR3 with reference TRBV5-8 and TRBJ2-2 gives the whole variable domain EAGVTQSPTHLIKTRGQQATLRCSPISGHTSVYWYQQALGLGLQFLLWYDEGEERNRGNFPPRFSGRQFPNYSSELNVNALELEDSALYLCASSSTAAGELFFGEGSRLTVL.

This clone showed up just once. The chain uses TRBV11-2 and TRBJ1-6; weak D call: TRBD1 (5 bases). Trimming removed 3 bases at V and 7 bases at J, with 13 bases between. The CDR3 has 15 residues. Germline CDR1 SGHAT, CDR2 FQNNGV. This chain's CDR3 is CASSFYGGANSPLHF. In DNA form, the CDR3 reads TGTGCCAGCAGCTTCTACGGTGGGGCGAATTCACCCCTCCACTTT.

The chain combines TRBV7-2 with TRBJ1-4, with D hard to call. CDR3 length: 13 residues. Germline V gene data show CDR1 as SGHTA and CDR2 as FQGNSA. V shed 1 base and J shed 5 bases, with 5 bases lying between them. The CDR3 here is CASSLGVNEKLFF. CDR3 in DNA: TGTGCCAGCAGCTTAGGCGTGAATGAAAAACTGTTTTTT.

The gene calls are TRBV25-1 and TRBJ2-3; 14 positions match TRBD2. V dropped 1 base and J dropped 2; count of bases not matched to a gene: 5. Germline CDR1 is MGHDK and CDR2 is SYGVNS. The CDR3 runs to 18 residues. CDR3 sequence (DNA): TGTGCCAGCAGTGAATTGGGACTAGCGGGAGTGTCCACAGATACGCAGTATTTT. Amino acids: CASSELGLAGVSTDTQYF.

The J gene is TRBJ2-1, the V gene TRBV7-3; D is unclear. Germline lookup yields CDR1 SGHTA and CDR2 FQGTGA. Trimming shortened V by 5 bases and J by 0 bases, and 8 bases separated the two germline ends. The CDR3 is 14 amino acids. The CDR3 DNA sequence: TGTGCCAGCAGCCTCCCGAGCTCCTACAATGAGCAGTTCTTC. Translation gives CASSLPSSYNEQFF.

The chain combines TRBV18 with TRBJ1-4; D is uncertain. CDR3 length: 15 residues. Germline V gene sequence: CDR1 KGHSH, CDR2 LQKENI. V was trimmed by 1 base and J by 4 bases, leaving 10 bases between them. The CDR3 is CASSPQQEVNEKLFF. The CDR3 DNA reads TGTGCCAGCTCACCACAGCAGGAGGTTAATGAAAAACTGTTTTTT.

This clone was picked up a small number of times. The V and J genes are TRBV5-8 and TRBJ2-4; 7 bases agree with TRBD1. After removal of 0 bases from V and 3 bases from J, the junction contained 6 bases not matched to a gene. There are 16 residues in the CDR3. Germline CDR1 SGHTS, CDR2 YDEGEE. This chain's CDR3 is CASSLGTGGSKNIQYF. In nucleotides, the CDR3 is TGTGCCAGCAGCTTGGGGACAGGTGGGAGCAAAAACATTCAGTACTTC. Full variable domain (outside the CDR3, taken from reference TRBV5-8 and TRBJ2-4): EAGVTQSPTHLIKTRGQQATLRCSPISGHTSVYWYQQALGLGLQFLLWYDEGEERNRGNFPPRFSGRQFPNYSSELNVNALELEDSALYLCASSLGTGGSKNIQYFGAGTRLSVL.

This clone has more than one count but fewer than ten. CDR3 region: CASSLGQMNTEAFF. The CDR3 DNA follows: TGTGCCAGCAGCTTGGGACAGATGAACACTGAAGCTTTCTTT. The J gene is TRBJ1-1, the V gene TRBV5-6; TRBD1 is a possible D gene (5 bases). This CDR3 spans 14 amino acids. Germline V gives CDR1 SGHDT, CDR2 YYEEEE. With 0 bases removed from V and 0 bases from J, the gap between germline ends came to 6 bases.

This clone was picked up a small number of times. The chain is built from TRBV18 and TRBJ2-1, with 12 bases lining up with TRBD2. The CDR3 contains 17 residues. The V gene end was trimmed by 3 bases and the J gene end by 0 bases; junction bases not matched to a gene: 3. The germline gives CDR1 KGHSH, CDR2 LQKENI. Here the CDR3 reads CASSPVTSGSSYNEQFF. DNA of the CDR3: TGTGCCAGCTCACCGGTGACTAGCGGGAGCTCCTACAATGAGCAGTTCTTC. Drawing the rest from reference TRBV18 and TRBJ2-1, the complete variable domain is NAGVMQNPRHLVRRRGQEARLRCSPMKGHSHVYWYRQLPEEGLKFMVYLQKENIIDESGMPKERFSAEFPKEGPSILRIQQVVRGDSAAYFCASSPVTSGSSYNEQFFGPGTRLTVL.

This clone was detected a few times. The chain uses TRBV11-2 and TRBJ2-3; D possibly corresponds to TRBD1 (5 bases). The CDR3 sequence is 15 residues long. The V end was cut by 5 bases, the J end by 0 bases, with 12 bases between. The germline V gene has CDR1 SGHAT and CDR2 FQNNGV. The CDR3 sequence is CASSPWTSSTDTQYF. Written as DNA, the CDR3 is TGTGCCAGCAGCCCGTGGACATCTAGCACAGATACGCAGTATTTT.

The V and J genes are TRBV28 and TRBJ1-2; D is unresolved. Germline V gene sequence: CDR1 MDHEN, CDR2 SYDVKM. V dropped 4 bases and J dropped 4 bases, with 10 bases sitting between them. The CDR3 runs 13 residues. The CDR3 reads CASSSQSLYGYTF. In DNA, the CDR3 is TGTGCCAGCAGTTCACAGAGCCTCTATGGCTACACCTTC.

This sequence joins TRBV2 and TRBJ2-5, with D possibly TRBD2 on 6 matching bases. Trimming shortened V by 5 bases and J by 5 bases, and 12 bases separated the two germline ends. The CDR3 sequence is 13 residues long. From germline, CDR1 is SNHLY and CDR2 FYNNEI. CDR3 protein: CASSQGGGETQYF. DNA of the CDR3: TGTGCCAGCAGTCAGGGCGGAGGGGAGACCCAGTACTTC.

This chain connects TRBV12-3 or TRBV12-4 to TRBJ2-3, with a possible D match to TRBD1 (5 bases). V lost 6 bases to trimming and J lost 6 bases, with 10 bases between them. The length of the CDR3 is 12 residues. The CDR3 loop is CASRTQGDTQYF. The CDR3 coding sequence is TGTGCCAGCAGAACTCAGGGTGATACGCAGTATTTT.

V and J are TRBV2 and TRBJ2-5; D is possibly TRBD1 (6 bases). The V and J ends lost 1 base and 2 bases respectively, with 11 bases between them. The CDR3 runs to 15 residues. Germline lookup yields CDR1 SNHLY and CDR2 FYNNEI. CDR3 region: CASSEGWGPQETQYF. The CDR3, as DNA: TGTGCCAGCAGTGAAGGGTGGGGGCCTCAAGAGACCCAGTACTTC.

The chain uses TRBV7-3 and TRBJ2-1, with TRBD2 matching 7 bases. The CDR3 length is 16 residues. The junction had 6 bases not matched to a gene; V was cut back by 3 bases and J by 1 base. Germline V gene sequence: CDR1 SGHTA, CDR2 FQGTGA. The DNA for the CDR3 is TGTGCCAGCAGCTTCAGGGAGGGAGCTTCCTACAATGAGCAGTTCTTC. It encodes CASSFREGASYNEQFF.

J is TRBJ2-1 and V is TRBV5-1; TRBD1 aligns across 8 bases. The V segment lost 4 bases and the J segment 6 bases; nucleotides outside the gene matches: 6. The CDR3 spans 14 residues. In germline, CDR1 is SGHRS, CDR2 YFSETQ. The CDR3, as DNA: TGCGCCAGCAGCCCGCGGACAGGGCGCAATGAGCAGTTCTTC. It is translated as CASSPRTGRNEQFF.